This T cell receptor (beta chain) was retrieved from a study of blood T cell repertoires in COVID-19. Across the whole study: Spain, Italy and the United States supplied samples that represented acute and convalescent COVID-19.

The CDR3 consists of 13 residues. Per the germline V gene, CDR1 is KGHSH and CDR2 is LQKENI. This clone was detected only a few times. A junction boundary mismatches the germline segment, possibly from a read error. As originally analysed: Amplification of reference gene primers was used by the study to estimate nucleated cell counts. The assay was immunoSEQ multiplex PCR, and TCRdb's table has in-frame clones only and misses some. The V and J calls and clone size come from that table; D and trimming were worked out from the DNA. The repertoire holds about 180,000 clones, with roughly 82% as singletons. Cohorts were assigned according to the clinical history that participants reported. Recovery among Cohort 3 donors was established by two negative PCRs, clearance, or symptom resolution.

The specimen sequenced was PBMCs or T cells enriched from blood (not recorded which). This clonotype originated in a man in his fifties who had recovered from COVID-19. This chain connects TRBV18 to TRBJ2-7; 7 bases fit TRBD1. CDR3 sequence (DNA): TGTGCCAGCTCAGACGACAGGGTTCGCCCGAAGGTCTTC. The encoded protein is CASSDDRVRPKVF.